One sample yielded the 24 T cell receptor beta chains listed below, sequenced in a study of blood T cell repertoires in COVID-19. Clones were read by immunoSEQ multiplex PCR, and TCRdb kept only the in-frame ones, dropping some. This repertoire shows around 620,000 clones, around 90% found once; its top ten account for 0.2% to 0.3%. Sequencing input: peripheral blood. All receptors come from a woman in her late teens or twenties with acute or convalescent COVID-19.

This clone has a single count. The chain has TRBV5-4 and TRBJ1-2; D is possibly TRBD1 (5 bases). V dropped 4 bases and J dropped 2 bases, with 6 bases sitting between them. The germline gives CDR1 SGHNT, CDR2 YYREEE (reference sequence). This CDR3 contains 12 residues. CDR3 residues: CASSPGNYGYTF. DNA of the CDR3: TGTGCCAGCAGCCCAGGGAACTATGGCTACACCTTC.

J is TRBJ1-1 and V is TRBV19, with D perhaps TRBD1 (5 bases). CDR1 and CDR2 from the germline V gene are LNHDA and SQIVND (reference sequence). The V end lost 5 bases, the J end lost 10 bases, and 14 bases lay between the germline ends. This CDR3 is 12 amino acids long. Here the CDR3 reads CASSPTVTGAFF. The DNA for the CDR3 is TGTGCCAGTAGTCCCACGGTCACAGGAGCTTTCTTT.

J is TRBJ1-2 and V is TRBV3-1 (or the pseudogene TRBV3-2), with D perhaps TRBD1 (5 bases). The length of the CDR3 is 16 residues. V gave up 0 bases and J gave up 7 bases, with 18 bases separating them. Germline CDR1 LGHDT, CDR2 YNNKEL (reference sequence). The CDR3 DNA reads TGTGCCAGCAGCCAAGACTTCGGGACTCCTAGCCGTGGCTACACCTTC. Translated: CASSQDFGTPSRGYTF.

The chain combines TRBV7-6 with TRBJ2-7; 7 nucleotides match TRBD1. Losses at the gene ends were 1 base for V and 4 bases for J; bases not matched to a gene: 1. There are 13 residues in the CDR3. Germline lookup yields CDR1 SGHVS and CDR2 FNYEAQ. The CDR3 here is CASSLEGQYEQYF. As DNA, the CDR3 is TGTGCCAGCAGCTTAGAGGGACAGTACGAGCAGTACTTC.

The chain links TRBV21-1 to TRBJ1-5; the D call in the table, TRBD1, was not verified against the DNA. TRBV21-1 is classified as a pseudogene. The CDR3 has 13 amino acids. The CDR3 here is CASSPGTGVPQHF. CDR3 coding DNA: TGTGCCAGCAGCCCCGGGACAGGGGTTCCCCAGCATTTT.

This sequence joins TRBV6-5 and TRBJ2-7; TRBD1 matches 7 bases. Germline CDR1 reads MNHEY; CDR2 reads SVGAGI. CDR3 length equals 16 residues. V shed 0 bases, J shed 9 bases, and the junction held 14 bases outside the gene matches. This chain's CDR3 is CASSYSKTGSGLGQYF. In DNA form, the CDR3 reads TGTGCCAGCAGTTACTCGAAGACAGGGAGTGGGTTGGGGCAGTACTTC.

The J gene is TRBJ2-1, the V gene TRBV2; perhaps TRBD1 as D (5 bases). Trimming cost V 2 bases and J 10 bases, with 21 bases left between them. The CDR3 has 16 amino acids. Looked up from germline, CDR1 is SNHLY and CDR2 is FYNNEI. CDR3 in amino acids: CASSETSFSRGGEQFF. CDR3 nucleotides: TGTGCCAGCAGTGAAACATCGTTTTCTAGGGGTGGCGAGCAGTTCTTC.

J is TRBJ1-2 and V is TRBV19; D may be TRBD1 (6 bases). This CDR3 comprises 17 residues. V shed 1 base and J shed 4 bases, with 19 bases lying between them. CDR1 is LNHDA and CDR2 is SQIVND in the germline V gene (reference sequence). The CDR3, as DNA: TGTGCCAGTAGTATAGTCATAAGGCAGGGGCCGATCTATGGCTACACCTTC. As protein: CASSIVIRQGPIYGYTF.

The CDR3 sequence: CASSQGQTGELFF. The CDR3 DNA sequence: TGTGCCAGCAGCCAGGGGCAAACCGGGGAGCTGTTTTTT. The chain links TRBV7-2 to TRBJ2-2, with a tentative D call TRBD1 (6 bases). This CDR3 has 13 amino acids. CDR1 is SGHTA and CDR2 is FQGNSA in the germline V gene. V dropped 5 bases and J dropped 5 bases, with 9 bases sitting between them.

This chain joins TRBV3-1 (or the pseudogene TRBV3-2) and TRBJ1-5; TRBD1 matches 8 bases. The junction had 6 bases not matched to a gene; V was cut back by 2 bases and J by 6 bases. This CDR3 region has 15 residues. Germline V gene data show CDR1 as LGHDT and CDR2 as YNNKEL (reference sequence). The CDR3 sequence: CASSQSRGRAQPQHF. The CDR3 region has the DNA TGTGCCAGCAGCCAATCCAGGGGGCGCGCTCAGCCCCAGCATTTT.

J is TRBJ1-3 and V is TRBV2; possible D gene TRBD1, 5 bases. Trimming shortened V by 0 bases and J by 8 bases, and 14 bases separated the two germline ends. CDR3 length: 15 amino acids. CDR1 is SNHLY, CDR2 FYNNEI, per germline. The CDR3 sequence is CASSEAGGGVDTIYF. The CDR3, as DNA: TGTGCCAGCAGTGAAGCGGGCGGGGGAGTAGACACCATATATTTT. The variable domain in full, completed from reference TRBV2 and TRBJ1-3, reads EPEVTQTPSHQVTQMGQEVILRCVPISNHLYFYWYRQILGQKVEFLVSFYNNEISEKSEIFDDQFSVERPDGSNFTLKIRSTKLEDSAMYFCASSEAGGGVDTIYFGEGSWLTVV.

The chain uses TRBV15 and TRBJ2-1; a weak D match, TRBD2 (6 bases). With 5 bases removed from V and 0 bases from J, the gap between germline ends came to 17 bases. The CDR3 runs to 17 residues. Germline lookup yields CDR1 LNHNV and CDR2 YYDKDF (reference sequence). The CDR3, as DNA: TGTGCCACCAGCGGACGATTCGGAGGGAGCTCCTACAATGAGCAGTTCTTC. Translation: CATSGRFGGSSYNEQFF.

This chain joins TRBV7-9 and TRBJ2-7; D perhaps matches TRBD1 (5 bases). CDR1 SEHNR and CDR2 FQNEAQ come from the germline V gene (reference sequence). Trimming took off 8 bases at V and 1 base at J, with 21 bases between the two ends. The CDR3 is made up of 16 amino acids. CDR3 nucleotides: TGTGCCAGCTCCCGAGACAGTTCCCTCCTTTCCTACGAGCAGTACTTC. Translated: CASSRDSSLLSYEQYF.

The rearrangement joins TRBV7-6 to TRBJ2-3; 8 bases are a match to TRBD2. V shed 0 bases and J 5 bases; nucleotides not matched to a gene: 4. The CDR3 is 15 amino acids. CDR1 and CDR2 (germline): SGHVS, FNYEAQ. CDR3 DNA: TGTGCCAGCAGCTTAGCCGGGGGGGCCTTAGATACGCAGTATTTT. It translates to CASSLAGGALDTQYF.

CDR3 nucleotides: TGTGCCAGCAGGGCAGGGTACGGAGAAAAACTGTTTTTT. Amino acid sequence: CASRAGYGEKLFF. The gene calls are TRBV7-6 and TRBJ1-4; D might be TRBD1 (5 bases). This CDR3 spans 13 amino acids. CDR1 is SGHVS, CDR2 FNYEAQ, per germline. V was trimmed by 6 bases and J by 8 bases, leaving 13 bases between them. The whole variable domain, filled in from reference TRBV7-6 and TRBJ1-4, reads GAGVSQSPRYKVTKRGQDVALRCDPISGHVSLYWYRQALGQGPEFLTYFNYEAQQDKSGLPNDRFSAERPEGSISTLTIQRTEQRDSAMYRCASRAGYGEKLFFGSGTQLSVL.

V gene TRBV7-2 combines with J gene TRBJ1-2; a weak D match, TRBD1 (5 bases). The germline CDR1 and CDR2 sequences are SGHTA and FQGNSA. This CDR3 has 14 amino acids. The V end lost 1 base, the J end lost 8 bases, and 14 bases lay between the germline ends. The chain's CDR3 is CASSLVREARGYTF. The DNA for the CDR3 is TGTGCCAGCAGCTTAGTCAGGGAGGCAAGGGGCTACACCTTC.

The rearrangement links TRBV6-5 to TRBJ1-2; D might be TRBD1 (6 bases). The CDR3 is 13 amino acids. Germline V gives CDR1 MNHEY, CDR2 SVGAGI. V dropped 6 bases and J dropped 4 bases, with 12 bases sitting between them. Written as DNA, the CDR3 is TGTGCCAGCAGCCGAGGACAGATCTATGGCTACACCTTC. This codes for CASSRGQIYGYTF.

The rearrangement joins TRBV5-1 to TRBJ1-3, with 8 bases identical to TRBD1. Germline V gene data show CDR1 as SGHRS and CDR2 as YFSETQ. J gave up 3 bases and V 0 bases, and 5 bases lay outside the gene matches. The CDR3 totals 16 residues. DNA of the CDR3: TGCGCCAGCAGCTTGGCGCAGGGGGCAGGTGGAAACACCATATATTTT. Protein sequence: CASSLAQGAGGNTIYF.

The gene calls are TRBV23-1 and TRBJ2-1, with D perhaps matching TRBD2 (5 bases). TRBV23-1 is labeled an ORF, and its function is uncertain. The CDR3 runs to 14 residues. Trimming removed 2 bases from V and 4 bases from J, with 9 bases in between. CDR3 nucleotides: TGCGCCAGCAGTCAAGGGAGAACTTACAATGAGCAGTTCTTC. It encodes CASSQGRTYNEQFF.

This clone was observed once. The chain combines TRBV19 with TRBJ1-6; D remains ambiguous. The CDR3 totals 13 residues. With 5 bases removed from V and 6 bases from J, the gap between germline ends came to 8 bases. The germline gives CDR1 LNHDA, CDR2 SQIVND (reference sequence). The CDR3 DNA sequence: TGTGCCAGTAGTGGAGCTCTTAATTCACCCCTCCACTTT. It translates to CASSGALNSPLHF. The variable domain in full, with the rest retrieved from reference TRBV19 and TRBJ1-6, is DGGITQSPKYLFRKEGQNVTLSCEQNLNHDAMYWYRQDPGQGLRLIYYSQIVNDFQKGDIAEGYSVSREKKESFPLTVTSAQKNPTAFYLCASSGALNSPLHFGNGTRLTVT.

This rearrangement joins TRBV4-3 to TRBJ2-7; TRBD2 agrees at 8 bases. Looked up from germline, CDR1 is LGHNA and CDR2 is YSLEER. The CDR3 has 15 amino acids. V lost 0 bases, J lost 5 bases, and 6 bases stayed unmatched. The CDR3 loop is CASSQEGGTRDEQYF. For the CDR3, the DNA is TGCGCCAGCAGCCAAGAAGGGGGGACTAGGGACGAGCAGTACTTC.

The CDR3 reads CASTERRNEQYF. CDR3 nucleotide sequence: TGTGCCAGCACGGAAAGGAGGAACGAGCAGTACTTC. The genes are TRBV6-5 and TRBJ2-7, with a possible D match to TRBD2 (5 bases). This CDR3 region has 12 residues. Germline V gives CDR1 MNHEY, CDR2 SVGAGI. V lost 7 bases and J 5 bases, leaving 12 bases between the germline ends.

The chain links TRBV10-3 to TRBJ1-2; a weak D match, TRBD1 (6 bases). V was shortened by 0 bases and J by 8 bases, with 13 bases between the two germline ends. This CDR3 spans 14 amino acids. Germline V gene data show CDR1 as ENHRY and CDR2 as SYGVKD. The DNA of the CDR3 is TGTGCCATCAGTGAGTCGGGCGCGGGGGGCGGCTACACCTTC. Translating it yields CAISESGAGGGYTF.

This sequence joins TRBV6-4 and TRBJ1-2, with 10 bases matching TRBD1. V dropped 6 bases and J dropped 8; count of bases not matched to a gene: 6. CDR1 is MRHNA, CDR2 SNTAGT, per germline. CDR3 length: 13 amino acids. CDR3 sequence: CASRGQGNGGYTF. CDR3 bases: TGTGCCAGCAGGGGACAGGGGAATGGAGGCTACACCTTC.